This T cell receptor beta chain was identified during a study of blood T cell repertoires in COVID-19. Between the trimmed V and J ends, which lost 0 bases and 0 bases, there was a span of 8 bases. This CDR3 is 15 amino acids long. Germline V gene lookup returns CDR1 KGHSH and CDR2 LQKENI. TCRdb keeps only in-frame clones here, not all; method: immunoSEQ multiplex PCR. The sample lists about 40,000 clones, over 75% occurring once. The sequence was collected from a man older than 75 with active or convalescent COVID-19. The sample taken for sequencing was peripheral blood. V is TRBV18 and J is TRBJ1-2, with D uncertain. CDR3 coding DNA: TGTGCCAGCTCACCACCGAGTACGACTAACTATGGCTACACCTTC. Protein: CASSPPSTTNYGYTF.